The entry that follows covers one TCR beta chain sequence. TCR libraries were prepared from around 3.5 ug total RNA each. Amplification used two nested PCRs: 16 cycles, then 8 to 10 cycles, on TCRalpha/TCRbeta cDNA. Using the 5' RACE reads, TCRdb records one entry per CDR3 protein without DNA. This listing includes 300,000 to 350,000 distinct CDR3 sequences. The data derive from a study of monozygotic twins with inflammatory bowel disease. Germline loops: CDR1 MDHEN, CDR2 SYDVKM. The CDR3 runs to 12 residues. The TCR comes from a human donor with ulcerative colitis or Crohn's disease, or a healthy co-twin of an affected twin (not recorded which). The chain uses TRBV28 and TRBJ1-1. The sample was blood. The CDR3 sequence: CASSTILSEAFF.